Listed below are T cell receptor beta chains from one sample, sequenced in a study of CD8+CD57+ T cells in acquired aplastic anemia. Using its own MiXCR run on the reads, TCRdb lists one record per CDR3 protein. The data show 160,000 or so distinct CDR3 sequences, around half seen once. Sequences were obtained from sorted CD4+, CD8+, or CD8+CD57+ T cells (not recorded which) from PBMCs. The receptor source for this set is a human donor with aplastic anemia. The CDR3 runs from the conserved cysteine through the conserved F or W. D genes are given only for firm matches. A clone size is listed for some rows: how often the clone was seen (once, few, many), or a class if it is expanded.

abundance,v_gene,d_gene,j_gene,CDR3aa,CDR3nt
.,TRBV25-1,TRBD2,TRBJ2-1,CASSEWEGRVAYNEQFF,TGTGCCAGCAGTGAATGGGAAGGGAGGGTGGCCTACAATGAGCAGTTCTTC
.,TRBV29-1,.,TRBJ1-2,CSVEDVRVWVFYGYTF,TGCAGCGTTGAGGACGTCAGAGTTTGGGTCTTCTATGGCTACACCTTC
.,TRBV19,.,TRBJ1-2,CASSGNSYGYTF,TGTGCCAGTAGTGGGAATTCCTATGGCTACACCTTC
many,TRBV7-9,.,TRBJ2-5,CASSGETQYF,TGTGCCAGCTCCGGAGAGACCCAGTACTTC
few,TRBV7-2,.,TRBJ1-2,CASSFPGPGLLNYGYTF,TGTGCCAGCAGCTTTCCGGGACCCGGCCTTCTTAACTATGGCTACACCTTC
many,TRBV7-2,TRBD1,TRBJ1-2,CASSPWDSVNGYTF,TGTGCCAGCAGCCCCTGGGACAGCGTAAATGGCTACACCTTC
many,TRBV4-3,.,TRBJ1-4,CASSQEIREKLFF,TGCGCCAGCAGCCAAGAGATACGAGAAAAACTGTTTTTT
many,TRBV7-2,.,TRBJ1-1,CASSSGLPTEAFF,TGTGCCAGCAGCTCCGGCCTTCCCACTGAAGCTTTCTTT
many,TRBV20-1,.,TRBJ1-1,CSALPGRLNTEAFF,TGCAGTGCTTTGCCGGGACGGCTGAACACTGAAGCTTTCTTT
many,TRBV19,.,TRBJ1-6,CASSIGGRSPLHF,TGTGCCAGTAGTATAGGCGGGCGTTCACCCCTCCACTTT
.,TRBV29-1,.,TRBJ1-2,CSVVGAQGYGYTF,TGCAGCGTTGTTGGGGCCCAAGGCTATGGCTACACCTTC
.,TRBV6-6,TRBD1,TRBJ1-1,CASRPPGQGYTEAFF,TGTGCCAGCCGCCCGCCCGGACAGGGGTATACTGAAGCTTTCTTT
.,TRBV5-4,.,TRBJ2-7,CASSFQGSGYEQYF,TGTGCCAGCAGCTTCCAGGGGTCGGGCTACGAGCAGTACTTC
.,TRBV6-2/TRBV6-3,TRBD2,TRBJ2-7,CATGGAYEQYF,TGTGCCACCGGGGGGGCGTACGAGCAGTACTTC
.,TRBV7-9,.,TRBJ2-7,CASSLVGYGYEQYF,TGTGCCAGCAGCTTAGTCGGGTATGGGTACGAGCAGTACTTC
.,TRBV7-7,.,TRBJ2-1,CASSLDEVAGQFF,TGTGCCAGCAGCTTAGATGAGGTAGCAGGGCAGTTCTTC
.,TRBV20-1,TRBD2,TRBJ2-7,CSARSPWGSGGGYEQYF,TGCAGTGCTAGGTCGCCTTGGGGGAGCGGGGGGGGCTACGAGCAGTACTTC
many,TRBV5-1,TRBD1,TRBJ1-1,CASSLRQGAITEAFF,TGCGCCAGCAGCTTAAGACAGGGGGCCATCACTGAAGCTTTCTTT
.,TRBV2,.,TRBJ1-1,CASSPLFGQSTEAFF,TGTGCCAGCTCACCCCTCTTCGGACAGTCCACTGAAGCTTTCTTT
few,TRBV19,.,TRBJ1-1,CAGNVTGTPNTEAFF,TGTGCCGGTAATGTTACCGGGACACCCAACACTGAAGCTTTCTTT
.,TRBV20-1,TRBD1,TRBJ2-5,CSARDRAQETQYF,TGCAGTGCTAGGGACAGGGCCCAAGAGACCCAGTACTTC
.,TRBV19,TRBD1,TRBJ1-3,CASRGQGYNTIYF,TGTGCCAGTAGGGGACAGGGTTATAACACCATATATTTT
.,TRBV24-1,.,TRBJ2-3,CATSGLNTDTQYF,TGTGCCACCAGTGGACTAAACACAGATACGCAGTATTTT
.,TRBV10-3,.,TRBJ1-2,CAISESTQRIYGYTF,TGTGCCATCAGTGAGTCGACTCAACGGATCTATGGCTACACCTTC
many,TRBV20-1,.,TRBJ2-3,CSASSTTTTLNPDTQYF,TGCAGTGCTAGTTCCACCACGACTACCCTCAACCCAGATACGCAGTATTTT
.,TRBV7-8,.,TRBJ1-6,CASSLVGDSPLHF,TGTGCCAGCAGCTTAGTCGGGGATTCACCCCTCCACTTT
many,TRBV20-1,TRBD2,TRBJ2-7,CSARLGGALTYEQYF,TGCAGTGCTCGCCTCGGGGGGGCCCTTACCTACGAGCAGTACTTC
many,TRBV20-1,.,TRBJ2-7,CSARGRRDEQYF,TGCAGTGCTAGAGGTCGCAGGGACGAGCAGTACTTC
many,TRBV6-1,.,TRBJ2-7,CASSVSGPPFEQYF,TGTGCCAGCAGTGTATCCGGGCCCCCTTTCGAGCAGTACTTC
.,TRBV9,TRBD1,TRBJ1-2,CASSLGTDPNYGYTF,TGTGCCAGCAGCTTAGGGACAGACCCTAACTATGGCTACACCTTC
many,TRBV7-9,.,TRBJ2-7,CASSPGEFDEQYF,TGTGCCAGCAGCCCCGGGGAGTTCGACGAGCAGTACTTC
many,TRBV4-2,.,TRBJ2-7,CASSQDLSYEQYF,TGTGCCAGCAGCCAAGATCTAAGCTACGAGCAGTACTTC
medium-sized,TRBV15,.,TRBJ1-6,CATSRVGDSPLHF,TGTGCCACCAGCAGAGTTGGCGATTCACCCCTCCACTTT
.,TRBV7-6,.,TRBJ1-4,CASSLDALSGEKLFF,TGTGCCAGCAGCTTAGATGCCCTCTCGGGTGAAAAACTGTTTTTT
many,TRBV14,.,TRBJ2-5,CASSQARSGTQYF,TGTGCCAGCAGCCAAGCCAGGTCAGGGACCCAGTACTTC
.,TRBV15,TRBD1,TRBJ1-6,CATSRGQGAISSPPHF,TGTGCCACCAGCAGGGGACAGGGGGCGATAAGTTCACCCCCCCACTTT
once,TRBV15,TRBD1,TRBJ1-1,CATSVGQKNTEAFF,TGTGCCACCAGCGTGGGACAGAAAAACACTGAAGCTTTCTTT
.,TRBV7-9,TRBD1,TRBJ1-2,CASSYQGQGADGYTF,TGTGCCAGCAGCTACCAGGGACAGGGGGCCGATGGCTACACCTTC
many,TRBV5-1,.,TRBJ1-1,CASSLMGRGVSTEAFF,TGCGCCAGCAGCTTGATGGGAAGGGGGGTGAGCACTGAAGCTTTCTTT
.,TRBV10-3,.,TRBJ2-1,CAISESSGVAYEQFF,TGTGCCATCAGTGAGTCATCGGGGGTTGCGTATGAGCAGTTCTTC
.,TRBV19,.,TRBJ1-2,CASYEVIYGYTF,TGTGCCAGTTATGAGGTGATCTATGGCTACACCTTC
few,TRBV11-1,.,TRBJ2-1,CASSHNTLGSNEQFF,TGTGCCAGCAGCCACAACACCTTAGGATCCAATGAGCAGTTCTTC
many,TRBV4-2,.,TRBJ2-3,CASSQPTEITDTQYF,TGTGCCAGCAGCCAACCCACGGAGATCACAGATACGCAGTATTTT
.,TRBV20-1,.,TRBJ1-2,CSANSQGFGYGYTF,TGCAGTGCTAACTCACAGGGCTTCGGCTATGGCTACACCTTC
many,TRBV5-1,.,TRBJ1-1,CASRLGASMNTEAFF,TGCGCCAGCAGGTTGGGGGCCAGCATGAACACTGAAGCTTTCTTT
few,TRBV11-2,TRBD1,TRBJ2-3,CASSGTGTRTDTQYF,TGTGCCAGCAGCGGGACAGGGACCCGCACAGATACGCAGTATTTT
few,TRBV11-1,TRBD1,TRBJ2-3,CASSTTGYVIGDTQYF,TGTGCCAGCAGCACGACAGGGTACGTCATAGGAGATACGCAGTATTTT
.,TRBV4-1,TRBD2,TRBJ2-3,CASSQDGSGGTTDTQYF,TGCGCCAGCAGCCAAGATGGTAGCGGGGGGACCACAGATACGCAGTATTTT
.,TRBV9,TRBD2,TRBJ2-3,CASSVVGTTTDTQYF,TGTGCCAGCAGCGTAGTAGGGACTACCACAGATACGCAGTATTTT
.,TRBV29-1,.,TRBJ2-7,CSVVSNGAHEQYF,TGCAGCGTTGTAAGTAATGGGGCCCACGAGCAGTACTTC